A selection of T cell receptor beta chains follows, all from one sample in a study of T cells in Graves' hyperthyroidism and ophthalmopathy. A single record per CDR3 protein comes from TCRdb applying MiXCR to the multiplex PCR reads. This sample yields a few hundred thousand distinct CDR3 sequences, of which around 15% are seen a single time; about 15% belongs to the top ten. Sequenced: blood. Receptors originate from a woman between 40 and 55 years old with Graves' hyperthyroidism. The CDR3 runs from the conserved cysteine through the conserved F or W. A D gene is named only where the DNA matches it firmly. Some rows mark clone size as missing; the rest say once, few, many or name a class of expanded clone.

NA TRBJ2-2 few TRBV9 CASSVRDLAGELFF TGTGCCAGCAGCGTCAGGGACCTGGCCGGGGAGCTGTTTTTT
TRBD2 TRBJ2-5 many TRBV7-2 CASSLGLALETQYF TGTGCCAGCAGCTTAGGACTAGCGCTGGAGACCCAGTACTTC
TRBD2 TRBJ2-7 many TRBV28 CASTLAGSGSSYEQYF TGTGCCAGCACTCTGGCTGGGAGCGGGAGCTCCTACGAGCAGTACTTC
TRBD1 TRBJ1-2 many TRBV30 CAWSVKGQYGYTF TGTGCCTGGAGTGTTAAGGGACAGTATGGCTACACCTTC
TRBD1 TRBJ1-5 NA TRBV20-1 CSARPRPGQGISNQPQHF TGCAGTGCTAGACCCCGCCCGGGACAGGGAATCAGCAATCAGCCCCAGCATTTT
TRBD1 TRBJ2-1 NA TRBV28 CASSGTGENEQFF TGTGCCAGCAGTGGGACAGGGGAAAATGAGCAGTTCTTC
NA TRBJ1-5 NA TRBV4-2 CASSQDDSLGNQPQHF TGTGCCAGCAGCCAAGACGACAGCCTAGGGAATCAGCCCCAGCATTTT
TRBD1 TRBJ2-7 many TRBV20-1 CSAATGGINEQYF TGCAGTGCTGCGACAGGGGGTATAAACGAGCAGTACTTC
NA TRBJ2-1 many TRBV11-3 CASSWLGADNEQFF TGTGCCAGCAGCTGGCTCGGGGCCGACAATGAGCAGTTCTTC
TRBD2 TRBJ2-1 NA TRBV9 CASSESGRADNEQFF TGTGCCAGCAGCGAAAGCGGGAGGGCGGACAATGAGCAGTTCTTC
TRBD1 TRBJ1-1 NA TRBV19 CASIGDRLNTEAFF TGTGCCAGTATCGGGGACAGGTTGAACACTGAAGCTTTCTTT
NA TRBJ2-3 many TRBV20-1 CSAPGPAHRTDTQYF TGCAGTGCTCCTGGTCCAGCGCATCGCACAGATACGCAGTATTTT
TRBD1 TRBJ2-7 NA TRBV28 CASSSPGQVGYEQYF TGTGCCAGCAGTAGCCCGGGACAGGTCGGTTACGAGCAGTACTTC
NA TRBJ2-7 many TRBV7-3 CASSLTPADEQYF TGTGCCAGCAGCTTAACCCCCGCGGACGAGCAGTACTTC
TRBD1 TRBJ2-2 NA TRBV9 CASSPPGQGRTGELFF TGTGCCAGCAGCCCTCCGGGACAGGGGAGGACCGGGGAGCTGTTTTTT
NA TRBJ2-5 many TRBV29-1 CSVAPLIGQQETQYF TGCAGCGTTGCCCCATTGATCGGACAGCAAGAGACCCAGTACTTC
TRBD1 TRBJ2-1 many TRBV5-1 CASSAGQGPYNEQFF TGCGCCAGCAGCGCAGGACAGGGGCCCTACAATGAGCAGTTCTTC
NA TRBJ2-7 NA TRBV19 CASSNTKNGYEQYF TGTGCCAGTAGCAATACGAAGAATGGGTACGAGCAGTACTTC
TRBD2 TRBJ2-7 many TRBV10-2 CASRTTSDPSYEQYF TGCGCCAGCAGGACAACTAGCGACCCCTCCTACGAGCAGTACTTC
TRBD1 TRBJ1-5 many TRBV6-1 CASSMTGNSNQPQHF TGTGCCAGCAGCATGACAGGGAATAGCAATCAGCCCCAGCATTTT
TRBD2 TRBJ2-7 few TRBV27 CASSLSELASNYYEQYF TGTGCCAGCAGTTTATCCGAACTAGCGTCAAACTACTACGAGCAGTACTTC
NA TRBJ2-7 many TRBV28 CASSLSLPPSYEQYF TGTGCCAGCAGTTTGAGTCTTCCGCCCTCCTACGAGCAGTACTTC
TRBD1 TRBJ2-5 many TRBV28 CASSPWRQGGETQYF TGTGCCAGCAGTCCCTGGCGACAGGGGGGGGAGACCCAGTACTTC
TRBD2 TRBJ2-7 many TRBV20-1 CSARLAGYYEQYF TGCAGTGCGCGACTAGCGGGATACTACGAGCAGTACTTC
TRBD1 TRBJ2-5 many TRBV6-1 CASSRQGKETQYF TGTGCCAGCAGTCGACAGGGGAAAGAGACCCAGTACTTC